This T cell receptor beta chain comes out of a study of blood T cell repertoires in COVID-19. Method: immunoSEQ multiplex PCR; TCRdb's copy keeps in-frame clones and lacks some. The data contain 79,000 or so clones, 75% to 90% of them singletons. The CDR3 loop spans 17 amino acids. Trimming removed 3 bases from V and 0 bases from J, with 13 bases in between. Per germline, CDR1 SGHDT and CDR2 YYEEEE. This TCR came from a human donor in a cohort sampled during active COVID-19. The source material was peripheral blood. The rearrangement links TRBV5-6 to TRBJ2-6, with D unresolved. CDR3 protein: CASSSLSASSGANVLTF. In DNA form, the CDR3 reads TGTGCCAGCAGCTCCCTTTCAGCGAGCTCTGGGGCCAACGTCCTGACTTTC. The full variable domain, completed using reference TRBV5-6 and TRBJ2-6, is DAGVTQSPTHLIKTRGQQVTLRCSPKSGHDTVSWYQQALGQGPQFIFQYYEEEERQRGNFPDRFSGHQFPNYSSELNVNALLLGDSALYLCASSSLSASSGANVLTFGAGSRLTVL.